Following are 15 T cell receptor beta chains from one sample sequenced in a study of T cells in Graves' hyperthyroidism and ophthalmopathy. Using RNA transcripts as the source, TCR beta CDR3 regions were amplified. The study used the HTBI primer set for a first-round RT-PCR of the TCR CDR3. TCRdb analysed the multiplex PCR reads with MiXCR anew, one entry per CDR3 protein. The sample consists of hundreds of thousands of distinct CDR3 sequences, roughly 14% of them appearing once. Input material: blood. Receptors originate from a woman aged 45 to 65 with Graves' ophthalmopathy.

This clonotype came up many times. CDR3: CASSPSRDRGPDRLAVFYEQYF. The DNA for the CDR3 is TGTGCCAGCAGCCCGTCCCGGGACAGGGGGCCGGATAGACTAGCGGTATTTTACGAGCAGTACTTC. This chain joins TRBV12-3 or TRBV12-4 and TRBJ2-7, with 12 bases that match TRBD1. V trimming: 6 bases; J trimming: 4 bases; junction bases outside the gene matches: 28. CDR3 size: 22 residues.

This clonotype was found a few times. The chain links TRBV9 to TRBJ2-3; TRBD1 matches at 12 bases. CDR3 length equals 17 residues. Germline lookup yields CDR1 SGDLS and CDR2 YYNGEE. J was trimmed by 5 bases and V by 0 bases; bases with no gene match: 7. For the CDR3, the DNA is TGTGCCAGCAGCGTAGACCGGGGACAGGGGGCGGAAGATACGCAGTATTTT. Translation: CASSVDRGQGAEDTQYF.

This clonotype was seen more than once but under ten times. The J gene is TRBJ2-1, the V gene TRBV4-1; D is possibly TRBD2 (6 bases). This CDR3 region has 18 residues. V dropped 5 bases and J dropped 5 bases, with 25 bases sitting between them. From germline, CDR1 is MGHRA and CDR2 YSYEKL. CDR3 residues: CASSVGPQGLGGDNEQFF. Written as DNA, the CDR3 is TGCGCCAGCAGCGTAGGACCGCAGGGCCTGGGCGGGGACAATGAGCAGTTCTTC.

The chain is built from TRBV20-1 and TRBJ2-1; D not certain. V lost 0 bases and J lost 5, with 17 bases in between. Germline CDR1 DFQATT, CDR2 SNEGSKA (reference sequence). The CDR3 sequence is 16 residues long. CDR3 protein: CSAREGDSIDDNEQFF. CDR3 nucleotides: TGCAGTGCTAGAGAAGGAGACTCCATAGATGACAATGAGCAGTTCTTC.

The gene calls are TRBV5-4 and TRBJ2-1; a possible D gene is TRBD2 (6 bases). The CDR3 covers 13 residues. CDR1 is SGHNT, CDR2 YYREEE, per germline (reference sequence). V was cut by 7 bases and J by 5 bases, with 13 bases left in between. This CDR3 is CASLRLEDNEQFF. The DNA for the CDR3 is TGTGCCAGCCTCCGACTAGAGGACAATGAGCAGTTCTTC.

As regards this clonotype: A much larger clone lies one base from this, so it may be a read error. The chain couples TRBV10-3 to TRBJ2-7; 10 bases match TRBD2. The CDR3 runs to 15 residues. CDR1 ENHRY and CDR2 SYGVKD come from the germline V gene. CDR3 sequence (DNA): TGTGCCATCAGTCGAAGCGGGAGGGGTTTCTACAAGCAGTACTTC. It specifies CAISRSGRGFYKQYF.

This clonotype showed up many times. This sequence joins TRBV15 and TRBJ2-7; TRBD1 matches at 7 bases. Germline V gene lookup returns CDR1 LNHNV and CDR2 YYDKDF (reference sequence). The CDR3 has 14 residues. The ends lost 4 bases at V and 3 bases at J; junction bases unmatched: 6. The CDR3 region is CATSNRDRSYEQYF. CDR3 sequence (DNA): TGTGCCACCAGCAACCGGGACAGAAGCTACGAGCAGTACTTC.

The chain joins TRBV20-1 to TRBJ1-1; 11 bases map to TRBD1. Germline values: CDR1 DFQATT, CDR2 SNEGSKA (reference sequence). Trimming took 1 base from V and 3 from J; bases not matched to a gene: 7. The CDR3 contains 16 residues. In nucleotides, the CDR3 is TGCAGTGCTAGAGTAGGACAGGGGGCGCGGGACACTGAAGCTTTCTTT. Protein sequence: CSARVGQGARDTEAFF.

This clonotype was seen a handful of times. The rearrangement uses TRBV7-9 and TRBJ2-7, with 9 positions matching TRBD1. V was clipped by 4 bases and J by 2 bases; unmatched bases: 3. The CDR3 extends over 14 amino acids. In germline, CDR1 is SEHNR, CDR2 FQNEAQ (reference sequence). The CDR3 here is CASSSDRGAYEQYF. The CDR3 DNA reads TGTGCCAGCAGCTCCGACAGGGGGGCCTACGAGCAGTACTTC.

This clonotype has just a few counts. The genes are TRBV12-3 or TRBV12-4 and TRBJ1-6; the D is unclear. The ends were cut back, 10 bases at V and 9 bases at J, with 13 bases in the middle. CDR3 length: 12 amino acids. CDR3 amino acids: CATRPGVSPLHF. For the CDR3, the DNA is TGTGCCACCCGCCCCGGAGTTTCACCCCTCCACTTT.

This clonotype was recorded many times. The chain carries TRBV30 and TRBJ2-1, with 10 bases that match TRBD2. The length of the CDR3 is 15 residues. V dropped 2 bases and J dropped 4; count of bases not matched to a gene: 5. Germline CDR1 is GTSNPN and CDR2 is SVGIG (reference sequence). The CDR3 region is CAWSIPSGSYNEQFF. The CDR3 region has the DNA TGTGCCTGGAGTATACCTAGCGGGAGTTACAATGAGCAGTTCTTC.

The table lists this clonotype with a few counts. Because it lacks the conserved phenylalanine or tryptophan at the end, this CDR3 is likely a read error. The gene calls are TRBV7-2 and TRBJ2-1; 12 bases are shared with TRBD2. Trimming removed 6 bases from V and 6 bases from J; junction bases left unmatched: 3. CDR3 length: 14 amino acids. CDR1 is SGHTA and CDR2 is FQGNSA in the germline V gene. Written as DNA, the CDR3 is TGTGCCAGCAGGACTAGCGGGAGATTCAATGAGCAGTTCTCC. It specifies CASRTSGRFNEQFS.

The V call is TRBV15, the J call TRBJ2-7; 7 bases map to TRBD2. The CDR3 sequence is 16 residues long. From germline, CDR1 is LNHNV and CDR2 YYDKDF (reference sequence). After removal of 1 base from V and 2 bases from J, the junction contained 8 bases not matched to a gene. The CDR3 loop reads CATSRGIVRETYEQYF. CDR3 coding DNA: TGTGCCACCAGCAGAGGTATCGTGCGGGAGACCTACGAGCAGTACTTC.

A few counts support this clonotype. This chain connects TRBV4-3 to TRBJ1-3; D ambiguous. The germline gives CDR1 LGHNA, CDR2 YSLEER. Deletions cut 1 base from V and 3 bases from J, with 7 bases between. The CDR3 consists of 14 residues. CDR3 in amino acids: CASSQAGVGNTIYF. CDR3 nucleotide sequence: TGCGCCAGCAGCCAAGCGGGCGTTGGAAACACCATATATTTT.

This clonotype was found many times. The chain has TRBV20-1 and TRBJ2-7, with D possibly being TRBD2 (5 bases). V was cut by 3 bases and J by 5 bases, with 20 bases left in between. This CDR3 has 15 residues. Germline V gene data show CDR1 as DFQATT and CDR2 as SNEGSKA (reference sequence). This chain's CDR3 is CSARSLASLPDEQYF. DNA of the CDR3: TGCAGTGCTAGGTCTCTAGCTTCCCTCCCCGACGAGCAGTACTTC.